One TCR beta chain is described in this entry. Its antigen remains unidentified. Base quality data are lacking; no much larger clone is found one base away. The data were taken from a study of T cell clones after liver transplantation (dated by TCRdb to the late 2010s). In the study overall: The samples were obtained from ITN030ST, a randomized trial that attempted immunosuppression withdrawal within 2 years after liver transplantation. As an antigen-independent comparator for donor-reactive sequences, third party-reactive TCRbeta sequences were also identified from pre-transplant MLRs. Blood samples were collected pre-transplant, then pre-randomization ahead of withdrawal, and finally post-randomization once withdrawal had either been completed or failed. Three of the eight recipients were HCV-positive; the others were transplanted for non-autoimmune, non-viral indications. The subjects received no induction therapy and were kept on standard immunosuppression until randomization at 12-24 months post-transplant. A cohort of 8 liver transplant recipients was studied, of whom 3 were classified as tolerant and 5 as non-tolerant. Donor-reactive T cell clones were identified by TCRbeta sequencing after a pre-transplant mixed lymphocyte reaction and then tracked in post-transplant blood. To count as tolerant, a recipient had to stay completely off immunosuppression for at least one year without liver enzymes climbing beyond twice the upper limit of normal. What the authors observed across the whole study: Donor-reactive sequences declined more than third party-reactive ones, suggesting partial antigen-specific deletion unrelated to withdrawal success. In a couple of subjects, low numbers of available donor cells limited the measurable donor-reactive repertoire. Without allograft tissue specimens, donor-reactive T cells may have migrated into the graft rather than being deleted. After accounting for repertoire turnover, donor-reactive detection was significantly reduced in 7 of 8 subjects for CD4 and 8 of 8 for CD8. In 5 of 8 subjects, circulating donor-reactive CD4 TCRbeta sequences decreased significantly after transplant, regardless of tolerance or HCV status. Conclusions were preliminary, limited by small, heterogeneous patient numbers and non-standardized post-transplant time points.

High-throughput TCRbeta CDR3 sequencing of frozen genomic DNA was performed by immunoSEQ, including PCR amplification, mapping, bias correction and internal controls. Turning to the authors' computational methods: Only productive rearrangements were retained, with each unique TCRbeta sequence defined by its CDR3 nucleotide sequence together with its V and J gene. A sequence counted as donor-reactive only if the sequence showed at least 5-fold expansion in CFSE-low cells compared with unstimulated pre-transplant cells and had a frequency of at least 0.01%. To ensure at least 90% detection power, minimum frequency thresholds were set for each subject based on that subject's lowest-template unstimulated sample. Jensen-Shannon divergence between the top 1000 TCRbeta sequences post-transplant and pre-transplant was used to measure repertoire turnover. Changes in detection of donor-reactive sequences were tested with two-sided Fisher's exact tests. Entries here come from immuneACCESS through TCRdb and include only in-frame sequences with V and J called. Some clones fail to appear in such tables; in the studies checked, an unresolved V gene covers under half of the shortfall, and the cause of the remainder is unknown. V, J and clone size reflect that table, while D and trimming were determined from the DNA. In this sample the table shows over 45,000 clones, roughly 71% of which occur a single time. The ten largest clonotypes hold 7.5% to 10% of the sample.

Thawed unstimulated PBMCs were stained for CD3, CD4 and CD8 and FACS-sorted into CD3+CD4+ and CD3+CD8+ populations. All 8 studied subjects were randomized to immunosuppression withdrawal. The Qiagen DNeasy Blood and Tissue Kit was used for isolation of genomic DNA. This TCR derives from a human patient who received a liver transplant. After transplantation, some T cells may belong to the graft donor instead of the recipient. This material consisted of CD4+ T cells from blood, taken about 56 months after liver transplant.

The CDR3 reads as follows: CASSRGVGSNQPQHF. The nucleotide sequence reads as follows: TGTGCCAGCAGCCGGGGGGTGGGGAGCAATCAGCCCCAGCATTTT. The V and J segments used are TRBV5-4 and TRBJ1-5; the best D guess is TRBD1, with 5 bases matching. Trimming takes 4 bases from V and 1 base from J, and the germline ends sit 12 bases apart. The germline V gene (reference sequence) yields SGHNT for CDR1 and YYREEE for CDR2. Its CDR3 holds 15 amino acids, cysteine through phenylalanine. The read is trimmed to its CDR3 DNA, 45 bases read in frame from base 1.